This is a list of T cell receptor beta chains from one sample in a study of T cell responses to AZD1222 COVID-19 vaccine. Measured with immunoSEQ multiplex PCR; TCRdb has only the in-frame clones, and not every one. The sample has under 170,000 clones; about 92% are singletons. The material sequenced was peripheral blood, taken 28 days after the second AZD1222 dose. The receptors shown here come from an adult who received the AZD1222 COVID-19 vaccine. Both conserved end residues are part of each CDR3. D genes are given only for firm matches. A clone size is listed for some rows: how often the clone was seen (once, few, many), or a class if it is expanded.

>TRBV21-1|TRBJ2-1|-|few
TGTGCCAGCACCCAAACTGAGGACAAACCCTACAATGAGCAGTTCTTC
CASTQTEDKPYNEQFF
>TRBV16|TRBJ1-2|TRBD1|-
TGTGCCAGCAGCCAATCGGGGGGACAGCGGGCTAACTATGGCTACACCTTC
CASSQSGGQRANYGYTF
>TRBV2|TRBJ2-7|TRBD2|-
TGTGCCAGCAGTGAAGGTACTAGCGGCGAGCAGTACTTC
CASSEGTSGEQYF
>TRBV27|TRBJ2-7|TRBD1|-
TGTGCCAGCAGTTTTGACAGGGGCTACGAGCAGTACTTC
CASSFDRGYEQYF
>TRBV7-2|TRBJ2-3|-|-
TGTGCCAGCAGCTTATCCCTCACGGAGGATACGCAGTATTTT
CASSLSLTEDTQYF
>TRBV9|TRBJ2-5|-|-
TGTGCCAGCAGCGTAGACTCTTACGGTTGGGGGTTCGGAGAGACCCAGTACTTC
CASSVDSYGWGFGETQYF
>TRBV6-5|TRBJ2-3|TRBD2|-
TGTGCCAGCAGACGCCCTAGCGGGCGAACAGATACGCAGTATTTT
CASRRPSGRTDTQYF
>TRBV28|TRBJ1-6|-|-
TGTGCCAGCGAGGGCGGGAATAATTCACCCCTCCACTTT
CASEGGNNSPLHF
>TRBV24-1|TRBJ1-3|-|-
TGTGCCACCAGTGATTTGCAGCCTGAGAGCTCTGGAAACACCATATATTTT
CATSDLQPESSGNTIYF
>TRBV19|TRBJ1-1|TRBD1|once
TGTGCCAGTAGTAAGCCGGGACAGGGTGGGGACACTGAAGCTTTCTTT
CASSKPGQGGDTEAFF
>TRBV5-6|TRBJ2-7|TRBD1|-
TGTGCCAGCAGCTCTCACGGACAGGGGGGTTCCCGGCACGAGCAGTACTTC
CASSSHGQGGSRHEQYF
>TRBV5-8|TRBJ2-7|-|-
TGTGCCAGCTACGAGCAGTACTTC
CASYEQYF
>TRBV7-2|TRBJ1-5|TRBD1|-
TGTGCCAGCAGCGCCGGGACAGGAGCACAGCCCCAGCATTTT
CASSAGTGAQPQHF
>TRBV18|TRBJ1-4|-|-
TGTGCCAGCTCACCTAAACCCCGGTCGGAAAAACTGTTTTTT
CASSPKPRSEKLFF
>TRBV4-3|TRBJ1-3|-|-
TGCGCCAGCAGCCAAAGGGGCAGCTCTGGAAACACCATATATTTT
CASSQRGSSGNTIYF
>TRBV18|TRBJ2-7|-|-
TGTGCCAGCTCACCACCCTCCTACGAGCAGTACTTC
CASSPPSYEQYF
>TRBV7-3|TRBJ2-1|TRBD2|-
TGTGCCAGCAGCCCACTGGGGGAGGGCCGGGGTGAGCAGTTCTTC
CASSPLGEGRGEQFF
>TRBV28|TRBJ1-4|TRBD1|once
TGTGCCAGCAGCCAAGGACAGGGTGGAAAGGAAAAACTGTTTTTT
CASSQGQGGKEKLFF
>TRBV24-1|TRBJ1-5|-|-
TGTGCCACCAGTGAACCTTCCCCAGGGGCAAATAATCAGCCCCAGCATTTT
CATSEPSPGANNQPQHF
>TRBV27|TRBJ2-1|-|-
TGTGCCAGCAGCCCAGAGGTCGGGACTTCCCAGTTCTTC
CASSPEVGTSQFF
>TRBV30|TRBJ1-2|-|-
TGTGCCTGGAGCAAGAGCTCATATGGCTACACCTTC
CAWSKSSYGYTF
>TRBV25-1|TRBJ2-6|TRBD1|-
TGTGCCAGCAGACCGGGACAGGGGAGAACTGGGGCCAACGTCCTGACTTTC
CASRPGQGRTGANVLTF
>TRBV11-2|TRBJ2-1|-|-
TGTGCCAGCAGCTTAGCGGGACCCAATGAGCAGTTCTTC
CASSLAGPNEQFF